Following are 18 T cell receptor beta chains from one sample sequenced in a study of T cell repertoires in cytomegalovirus infection. TCRdb ran MiXCR on the reads and lists one entry per CDR3 protein. This table has fewer than 700,000 distinct CDR3 sequences, 24% appearing once. Sequenced: CD8+ T cells from PBMCs. Receptor source: a human donor in good health (CMV status not recorded). Some clones in this sample may be carry-over from other donors' samples.

In its sample, this clonotype was seen a few times. The V and J genes are TRBV12-3 or TRBV12-4 and TRBJ1-2, with D possibly being TRBD1 (5 bases). V lost 1 base and J lost 4, with 19 bases in between. This CDR3 has 17 residues. The CDR3 spells CASSLGRRGPTGYGYTF. CDR3 nucleotides: TGTGCCAGCAGTTTAGGACGGAGGGGACCTACGGGCTATGGCTACACCTTC.

This clonotype was detected many times. This chain connects TRBV24-1 to TRBJ1-5; D gene unclear. The germline CDR1 and CDR2 sequences are KGHDR and SFDVKD. Trimming stripped 2 bases from V and 3 bases from J, with 7 bases between. CDR3 length: 14 residues. The CDR3 region is CATSDSDTNQPQHF. CDR3 nucleotides: TGTGCCACCAGTGATTCTGACACCAATCAGCCCCAGCATTTT.

The chain carries TRBV6-5 and TRBJ2-5, with D unclear. The CDR3 totals 13 residues. Germline-derived CDR1 and CDR2 are MNHEY and SVGAGI. Trimming stripped 0 bases from V and 13 bases from J, with 15 bases between. The CDR3 DNA is TGTGCCAGCAGTTACTCGACAATGGCAGTTAGGTACTTC. Translation: CASSYSTMAVRYF.

The sample holds a few counts of this clonotype. V is TRBV20-1 and J is TRBJ2-1; possibly TRBD1 for D (5 bases). Germline V CDR1 and CDR2: DFQATT, SNEGSKA (reference sequence). The CDR3 is made up of 15 amino acids. V lost 5 bases and J 8 bases, leaving 22 bases between the germline ends. The CDR3 region is CSAPIEAGSNDEQFF. The CDR3 nucleotides are TGCAGTGCTCCTATAGAGGCAGGGTCGAACGATGAGCAGTTCTTC.

CDR3 DNA sequence: TGTGCCAGCAGCGCCGGGACAGGGACCCCTTACACAGATACGCAGTATTTT. It yields the protein CASSAGTGTPYTDTQYF. V gene TRBV28 combines with J gene TRBJ2-3; the match to TRBD1 covers 9 bases. From germline, CDR1 is MDHEN and CDR2 SYDVKM. The V gene end was trimmed by 6 bases and the J gene end by 2 bases; junction bases not matched to a gene: 12. The CDR3 has 17 amino acids.

This clonotype was seen more than once but under ten times. This rearrangement joins TRBV7-9 to TRBJ2-2, with TRBD1 matching 7 bases. The germline V gene encodes CDR1 SEHNR and CDR2 FQNEAQ (reference sequence). The ends lost 5 bases at V and 3 bases at J; junction bases unmatched: 6. CDR3 size: 15 residues. The CDR3 bases are TGTGCCAGCAGCAGTATTGACAGGGACACCGGGGAGCTGTTTTTT. This sequence encodes CASSSIDRDTGELFF.

This clonotype was detected many times. The gene calls are TRBV27 and TRBJ2-1; D is possibly TRBD2 (5 bases). Trimming took off 4 bases at V and 9 bases at J, with 16 bases between the two ends. Germline V lookup: CDR1 MNHEY, CDR2 SMNVEV (reference sequence). This CDR3 spans 14 amino acids. The CDR3 DNA follows: TGTGCCAGCAGTTGGTGGCAGGCTGAGGGTGAGCAGTTCTTC. Translation: CASSWWQAEGEQFF.

Worth noting for this clonotype: Since the CDR3 does not end with the conserved phenylalanine or tryptophan, this likely comes from a read error. This chain links TRBV20-1 with TRBJ2-3; 8 nucleotides agree with TRBD2. The CDR3 loop spans 16 amino acids. Germline V gives CDR1 DFQATT, CDR2 SNEGSKA (reference sequence). The J segment lost 2 bases and the V segment lost 6 bases, leaving 13 bases of the junction unmatched. The CDR3 sequence: CSAPDWAGGFTDTQYS. The DNA of the CDR3 is TGCAGTGCCCCCGACTGGGCGGGGGGATTCACAGATACGCAGTATTCT.

This clonotype was observed a handful of times. The chain joins TRBV6-1 to TRBJ2-7; 7 nucleotides match TRBD2. Germline V CDR1 and CDR2: MNHNS, SASEGT. The CDR3 runs to 15 residues. Trimming cost V 5 bases and J 0 bases; bases outside gene matches: 7. CDR3 amino acids: CASSYTGGGSYEQYF. The CDR3 DNA sequence: TGTGCCAGCAGTTACACGGGGGGAGGCTCCTACGAGCAGTACTTC.

J is TRBJ1-2 and V is TRBV6-2 or TRBV6-3; the D is unclear. The CDR3 is 12 residues long. Looked up from germline, CDR1 is MNHEY and CDR2 is SVGEGT. The ends were cut back, 5 bases at V and 8 bases at J, with 12 bases in the middle. The DNA of the CDR3 is TGTGCCAGCAGTGCTTCCCCCCGGGGCTACACCTTC. Its translation: CASSASPRGYTF.

The rearrangement joins TRBV9 to TRBJ2-5; D possibly uses TRBD1 or TRBD2 (6 bases each). This CDR3 has 17 amino acids. Deletions cut 6 bases from V and 7 bases from J, with 28 bases between. The germline V gene has CDR1 SGDLS and CDR2 YYNGEE. DNA of the CDR3: TGTGCCAGCATTCCGGGACCAACCTCCGGAGGGGGATTGACCCAGTACTTC. It yields the protein CASIPGPTSGGGLTQYF.

A single count supports this clonotype. The CDR3 here is CSASERYSNQPQHF. CDR3 in DNA: TGCAGTGCTAGCGAGAGATATAGCAATCAGCCCCAGCATTTT. The chain combines TRBV20-1 with TRBJ1-5, with D unresolved. Trimming removed 3 bases at V and 0 bases at J, with 9 bases between. CDR3 length equals 14 residues. CDR1 is DFQATT, CDR2 SNEGSKA, per germline (reference sequence).

This clonotype has only a few counts. The rearrangement uses TRBV7-9 and TRBJ2-4, with 7 bases identical to TRBD1. Unmatched junction bases numbered 5, after V lost 5 bases and J lost 7 bases. Germline V lookup: CDR1 SEHNR, CDR2 FQNEAQ (reference sequence). There are 13 residues in the CDR3. The CDR3 protein is CASSDRAQNIQYF. In nucleotides, the CDR3 is TGTGCCAGCAGCGACAGGGCTCAGAACATTCAGTACTTC.

This chain uses TRBV4-1 with TRBJ2-2; either TRBD1 or TRBD2 may fit D (5 bases each). Trimming stripped 5 bases from V and 4 bases from J, with 11 bases between. The CDR3 has 14 amino acids. Looked up from germline, CDR1 is MGHRA and CDR2 is YSYEKL. This chain's CDR3 is CASSTGTVTGELFF. CDR3 nucleotide sequence: TGCGCCAGCAGCACCGGGACCGTCACCGGGGAGCTGTTTTTT.

This chain joins TRBV18 and TRBJ2-5; D unresolved. CDR1 and CDR2 (germline): KGHSH, LQKENI. V lost 10 bases to trimming and J lost 0 bases, with 12 bases between them. The CDR3 runs to 13 residues. The CDR3 nucleotides are TGTGCCACCGGACCAGACTACCAAGAGACCCAGTACTTC. As protein: CATGPDYQETQYF.

The rearrangement uses TRBV4-3 and TRBJ1-4, with a weak D call TRBD1 (6 bases). This CDR3 has 16 residues. V lost 4 bases to trimming and J lost 4 bases, with 16 bases between them. CDR1 and CDR2 from the germline V gene are LGHNA and YSLEER. CDR3: CASSLREGTYNEKLFF. The CDR3 DNA is TGCGCCAGCAGCCTTCGAGAGGGGACATATAATGAAAAACTGTTTTTT.

In this sample, this clonotype turned up a few times. The rearrangement links TRBV20-1 to TRBJ1-1; D is possibly TRBD1 (6 bases). The germline V gene has CDR1 DFQATT and CDR2 SNEGSKA (reference sequence). Trimming shortened V by 1 base and J by 6 bases, and 27 bases separated the two germline ends. This CDR3 is built from 18 residues. The CDR3 spells CSARVTSGGVRFLPEAFF. CDR3 bases: TGCAGTGCTAGAGTAACCTCCGGGGGCGTGCGGTTCCTTCCTGAAGCTTTCTTT.

In this sample, this clonotype turned up a few times. This sequence joins TRBV7-9 and TRBJ1-2, with 7 nucleotides matching TRBD1. Germline V gene data show CDR1 as SEHNR and CDR2 as FQNEAQ (reference sequence). The CDR3 length is 15 residues. Unmatched junction bases numbered 11, after V lost 6 bases and J lost 4 bases. The DNA of the CDR3 is TGTGCCAGCAGTTTAACAGGGGATGAAAGCTATGGCTACACCTTC. Its translation is CASSLTGDESYGYTF.